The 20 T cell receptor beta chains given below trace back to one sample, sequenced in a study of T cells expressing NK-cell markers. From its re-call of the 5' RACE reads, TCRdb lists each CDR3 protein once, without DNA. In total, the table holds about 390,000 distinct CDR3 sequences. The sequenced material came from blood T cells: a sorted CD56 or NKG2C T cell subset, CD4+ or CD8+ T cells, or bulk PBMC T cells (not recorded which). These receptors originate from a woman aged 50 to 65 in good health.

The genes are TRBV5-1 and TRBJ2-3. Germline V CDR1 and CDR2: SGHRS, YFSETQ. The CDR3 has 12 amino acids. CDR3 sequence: CASSPPADTQYF.

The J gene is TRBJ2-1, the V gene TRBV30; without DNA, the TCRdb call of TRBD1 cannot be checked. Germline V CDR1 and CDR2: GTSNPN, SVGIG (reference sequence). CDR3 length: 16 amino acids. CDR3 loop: CAWAPGTVISYNEQFF. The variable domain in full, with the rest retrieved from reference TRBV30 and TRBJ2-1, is SQTIHQWPATLVQPVGSPLSLECTVEGTSNPNLYWYRQAAGRGLQLLFYSVGIGQISSEVPQNLSASRPQDRQFILSSKKLLLSDSGFYLCAWAPGTVISYNEQFFGPGTRLTVL.

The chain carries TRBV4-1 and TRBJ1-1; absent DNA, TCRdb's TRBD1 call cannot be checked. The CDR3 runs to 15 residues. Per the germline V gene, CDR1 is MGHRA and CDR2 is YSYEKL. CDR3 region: CASSQGPGPNTEAFF.

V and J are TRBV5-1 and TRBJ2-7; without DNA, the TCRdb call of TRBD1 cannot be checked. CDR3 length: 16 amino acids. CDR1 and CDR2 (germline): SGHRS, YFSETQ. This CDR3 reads CASSHPGWQGEDEQYF.

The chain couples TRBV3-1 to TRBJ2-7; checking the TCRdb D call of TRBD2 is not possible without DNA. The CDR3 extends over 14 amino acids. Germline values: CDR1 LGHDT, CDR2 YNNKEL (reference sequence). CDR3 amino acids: CASSQGLADYEQYF.

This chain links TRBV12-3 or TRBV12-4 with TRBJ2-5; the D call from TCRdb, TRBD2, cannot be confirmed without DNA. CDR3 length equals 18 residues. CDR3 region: CASSFEGGLAEAFETQYF.

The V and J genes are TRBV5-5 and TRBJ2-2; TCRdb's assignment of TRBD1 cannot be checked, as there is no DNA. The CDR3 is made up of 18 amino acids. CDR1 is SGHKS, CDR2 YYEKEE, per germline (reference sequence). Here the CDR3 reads CASSLWDRGLANTGELFF. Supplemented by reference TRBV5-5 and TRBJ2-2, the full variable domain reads DAGVTQSPTHLIKTRGQQVTLRCSPISGHKSVSWYQQVLGQGPQFIFQYYEKEERGRGNFPDRFSARQFPNYSSELNVNALLLGDSALYLCASSLWDRGLANTGELFFGEGSRLTVL.

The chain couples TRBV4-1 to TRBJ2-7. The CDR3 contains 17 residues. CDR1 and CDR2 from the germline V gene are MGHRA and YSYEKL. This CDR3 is CASSQGFGTGVSYEQYF.

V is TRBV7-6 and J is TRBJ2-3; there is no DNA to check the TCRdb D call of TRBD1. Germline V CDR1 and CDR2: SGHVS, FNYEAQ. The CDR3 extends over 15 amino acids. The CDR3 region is CASRRRGGSTDTQYF. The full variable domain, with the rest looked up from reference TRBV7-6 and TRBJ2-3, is GAGVSQSPRYKVTKRGQDVALRCDPISGHVSLYWYRQALGQGPEFLTYFNYEAQQDKSGLPNDRFSAERPEGSISTLTIQRTEQRDSAMYRCASRRRGGSTDTQYFGPGTRLTVL.

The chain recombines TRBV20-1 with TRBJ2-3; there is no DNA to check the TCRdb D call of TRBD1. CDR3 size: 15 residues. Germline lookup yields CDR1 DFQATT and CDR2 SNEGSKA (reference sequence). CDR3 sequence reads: CSAAGTHAGTDTQYF.

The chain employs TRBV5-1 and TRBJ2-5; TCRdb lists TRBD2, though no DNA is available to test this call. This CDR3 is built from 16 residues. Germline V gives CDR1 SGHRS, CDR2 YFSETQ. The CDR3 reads CASSLAGSGRLETQYF.

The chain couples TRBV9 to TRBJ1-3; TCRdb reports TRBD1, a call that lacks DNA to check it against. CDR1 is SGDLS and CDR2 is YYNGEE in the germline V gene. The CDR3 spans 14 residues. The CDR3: CASSPGPTGNTIYF.

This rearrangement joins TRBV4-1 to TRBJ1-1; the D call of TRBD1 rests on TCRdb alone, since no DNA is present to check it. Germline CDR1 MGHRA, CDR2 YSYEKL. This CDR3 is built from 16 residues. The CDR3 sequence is CASSQDRQMLVTEAFF.

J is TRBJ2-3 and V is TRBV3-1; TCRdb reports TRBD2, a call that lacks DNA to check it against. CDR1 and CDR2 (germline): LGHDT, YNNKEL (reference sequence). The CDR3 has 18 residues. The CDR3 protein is CASSPTEREGLSTDTQYF.

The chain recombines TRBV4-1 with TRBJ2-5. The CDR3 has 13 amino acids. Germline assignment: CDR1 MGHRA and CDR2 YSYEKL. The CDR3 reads CASSQAIAETQYF.

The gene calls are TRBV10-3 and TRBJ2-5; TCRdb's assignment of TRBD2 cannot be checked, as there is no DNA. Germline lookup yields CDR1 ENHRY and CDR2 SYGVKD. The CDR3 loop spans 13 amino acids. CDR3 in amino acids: CAITQDERETQYF.

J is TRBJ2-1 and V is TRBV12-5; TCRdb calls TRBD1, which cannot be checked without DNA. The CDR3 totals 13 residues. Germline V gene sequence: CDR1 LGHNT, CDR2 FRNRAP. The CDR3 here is CASGLGGINEQFF.

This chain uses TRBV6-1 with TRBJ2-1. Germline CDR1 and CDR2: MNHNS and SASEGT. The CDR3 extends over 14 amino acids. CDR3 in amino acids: CASSDPGRLNEQFF.

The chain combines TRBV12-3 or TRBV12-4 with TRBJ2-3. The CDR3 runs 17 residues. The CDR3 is CASSFLAGTPGTDTQYF.

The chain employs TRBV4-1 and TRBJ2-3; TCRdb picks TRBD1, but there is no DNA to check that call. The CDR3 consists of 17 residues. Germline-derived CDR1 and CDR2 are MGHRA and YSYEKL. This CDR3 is CASSSRSLATSTDTQYF.